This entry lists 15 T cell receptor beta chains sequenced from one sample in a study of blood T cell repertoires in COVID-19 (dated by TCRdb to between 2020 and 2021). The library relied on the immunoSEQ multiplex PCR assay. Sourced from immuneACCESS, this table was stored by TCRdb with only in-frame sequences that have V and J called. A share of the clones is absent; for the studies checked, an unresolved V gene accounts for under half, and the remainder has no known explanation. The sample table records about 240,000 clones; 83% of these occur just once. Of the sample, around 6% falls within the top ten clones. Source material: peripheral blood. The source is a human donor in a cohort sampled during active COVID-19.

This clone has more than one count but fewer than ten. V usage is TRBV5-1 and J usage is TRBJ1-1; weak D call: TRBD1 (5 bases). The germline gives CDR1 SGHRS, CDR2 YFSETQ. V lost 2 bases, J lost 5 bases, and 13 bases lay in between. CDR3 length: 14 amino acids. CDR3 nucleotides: TGCGCCAGCAGCTTCGGGAGGGGTGAGACTGAAGCTTTCTTT. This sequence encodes CASSFGRGETEAFF. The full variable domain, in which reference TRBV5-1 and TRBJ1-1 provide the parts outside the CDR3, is KAGVTQTPRYLIKTRGQQVTLSCSPISGHRSVSWYQQTPGQGLQFLFEYFSETQRNKGNFPGRFSGRQFSNSRSEMNVSTLELGDSALYLCASSFGRGETEAFFGQGTRLTVV.

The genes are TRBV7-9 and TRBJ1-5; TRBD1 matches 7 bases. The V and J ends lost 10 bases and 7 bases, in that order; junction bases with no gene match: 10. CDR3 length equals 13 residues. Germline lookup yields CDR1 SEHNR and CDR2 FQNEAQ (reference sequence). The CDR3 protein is CAIEQGKDQPQHF. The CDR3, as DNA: TGTGCCATCGAACAGGGGAAAGACCAGCCCCAGCATTTT.

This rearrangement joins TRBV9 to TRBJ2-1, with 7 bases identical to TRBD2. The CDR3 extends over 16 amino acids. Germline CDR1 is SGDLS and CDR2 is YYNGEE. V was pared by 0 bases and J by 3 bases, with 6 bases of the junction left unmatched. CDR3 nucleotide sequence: TGTGCCAGCAGCGTAGCTCTCGCGGGGGACTACAATGAGCAGTTCTTC. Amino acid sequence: CASSVALAGDYNEQFF.

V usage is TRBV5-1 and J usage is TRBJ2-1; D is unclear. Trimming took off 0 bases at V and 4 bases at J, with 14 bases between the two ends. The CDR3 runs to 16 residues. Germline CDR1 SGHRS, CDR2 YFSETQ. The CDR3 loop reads CASSLGSVGGYNEQFF. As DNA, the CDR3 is TGCGCCAGCAGCTTGGGGTCGGTCGGTGGTTACAATGAGCAGTTCTTC.

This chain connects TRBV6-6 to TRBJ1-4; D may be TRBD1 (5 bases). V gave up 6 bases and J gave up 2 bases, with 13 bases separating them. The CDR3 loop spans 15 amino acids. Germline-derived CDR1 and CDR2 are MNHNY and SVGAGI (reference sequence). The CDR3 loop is CASSLNGGTNEKLFF. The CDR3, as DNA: TGTGCCAGCAGCCTCAACGGGGGGACTAATGAAAAACTGTTTTTT.

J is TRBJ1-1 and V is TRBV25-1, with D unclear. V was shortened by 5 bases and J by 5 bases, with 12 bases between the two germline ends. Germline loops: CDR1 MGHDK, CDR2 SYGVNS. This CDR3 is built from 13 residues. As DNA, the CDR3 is TGTGCCAGCAGTCGGCCTTCAGGTACTGAAGCTTTCTTT. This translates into CASSRPSGTEAFF.

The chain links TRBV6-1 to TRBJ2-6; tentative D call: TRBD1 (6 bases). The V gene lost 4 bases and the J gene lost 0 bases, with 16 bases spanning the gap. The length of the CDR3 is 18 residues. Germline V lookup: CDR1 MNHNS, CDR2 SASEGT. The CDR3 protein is CASSGKRQAASGANVLTF. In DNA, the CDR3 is TGTGCCAGCAGTGGGAAAAGACAGGCCGCCTCTGGGGCCAACGTCCTGACTTTC.

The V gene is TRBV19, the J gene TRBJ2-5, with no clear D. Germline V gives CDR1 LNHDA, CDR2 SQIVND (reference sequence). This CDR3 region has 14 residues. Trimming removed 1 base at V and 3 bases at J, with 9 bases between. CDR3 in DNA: TGTGCCAGTAGTATAGGGGCAGCAAAAGAGACCCAGTACTTC. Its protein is CASSIGAAKETQYF. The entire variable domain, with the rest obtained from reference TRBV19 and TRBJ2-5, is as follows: DGGITQSPKYLFRKEGQNVTLSCEQNLNHDAMYWYRQDPGQGLRLIYYSQIVNDFQKGDIAEGYSVSREKKESFPLTVTSAQKNPTAFYLCASSIGAAKETQYFGPGTRLLVL.

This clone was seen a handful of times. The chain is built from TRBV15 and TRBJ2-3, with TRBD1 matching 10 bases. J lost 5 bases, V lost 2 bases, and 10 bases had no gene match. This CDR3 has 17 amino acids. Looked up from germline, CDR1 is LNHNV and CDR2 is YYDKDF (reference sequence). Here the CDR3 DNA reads TGTGCCACCAGCAGAACTTTGGGACAGGGGAGAGTAGATACGCAGTATTTT. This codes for CATSRTLGQGRVDTQYF.

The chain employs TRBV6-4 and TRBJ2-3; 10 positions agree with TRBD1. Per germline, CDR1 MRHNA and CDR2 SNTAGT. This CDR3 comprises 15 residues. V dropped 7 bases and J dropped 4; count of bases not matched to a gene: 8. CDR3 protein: CASMLRDRGPDTQYF. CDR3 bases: TGTGCCAGCATGCTCCGGGACAGGGGCCCAGATACGCAGTATTTT.

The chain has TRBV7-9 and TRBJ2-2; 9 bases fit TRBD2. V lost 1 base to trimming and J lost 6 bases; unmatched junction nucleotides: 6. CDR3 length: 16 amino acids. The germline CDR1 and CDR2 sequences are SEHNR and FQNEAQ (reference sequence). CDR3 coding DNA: TGTGCCAGCAGCTTAGACCTTAGCGGGAGATCCGGGGAGCTGTTTTTT. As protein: CASSLDLSGRSGELFF.

In DNA, the CDR3 is TGTGCCTGGAGTGTCGAGGGACTGGAATATGGCTACACCTTC. Its translation: CAWSVEGLEYGYTF. This chain uses TRBV30 with TRBJ1-2, with a tentative D call TRBD1 (5 bases). Per germline, CDR1 GTSNPN and CDR2 SVGIG (reference sequence). The CDR3 extends over 14 amino acids. Trimming took 0 bases from V and 5 from J, leaving 13 bases between them.

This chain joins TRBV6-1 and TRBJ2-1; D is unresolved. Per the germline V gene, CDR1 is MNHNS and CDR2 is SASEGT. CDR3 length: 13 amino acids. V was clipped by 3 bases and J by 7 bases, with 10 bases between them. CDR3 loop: CASSEFRINEQFF. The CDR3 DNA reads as TGTGCCAGCAGTGAGTTTCGTATAAATGAGCAGTTCTTC.

The CDR3 protein is CASSQTGQIYGYTF. The CDR3 region has the DNA TGCGCCAGCAGCCAAACGGGACAGATCTATGGCTACACCTTC. V gene TRBV4-1 combines with J gene TRBJ1-2; 7 nucleotides align to TRBD1. The length of the CDR3 is 14 residues. With 2 bases clipped from V and 4 bases from J, the junction kept 4 bases outside the gene matches. From germline, CDR1 is MGHRA and CDR2 YSYEKL.

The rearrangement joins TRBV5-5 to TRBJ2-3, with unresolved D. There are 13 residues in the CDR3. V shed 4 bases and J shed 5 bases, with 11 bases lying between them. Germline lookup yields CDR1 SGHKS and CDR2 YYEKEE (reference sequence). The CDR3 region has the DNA TGTGCCAGCAGCCTACCCCTGGTAGATACGCAGTATTTT. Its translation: CASSLPLVDTQYF.